The 25 T cell receptor beta chains below were found in one sample sequenced in a study of blood T cell repertoires in COVID-19. Data came from immunoSEQ multiplex PCR; TCRdb stores just in-frame clones and leaves some out. The sample includes around 270,000 clones, roughly nine tenths of them seen just once. The sample taken for sequencing was peripheral blood. The source is a man aged 60-69 years who had recovered from COVID-19.

DNA for the CDR3: TGTGCCAGCAGTTGGACAGGATCTAATGAAAAACTGTTTTTT. This encodes CASSWTGSNEKLFF. The chain employs TRBV6-5 and TRBJ1-4; TRBD1 matches 7 bases. The CDR3 runs 14 residues. The germline CDR1 and CDR2 sequences are MNHEY and SVGAGI. V lost 4 bases, J lost 3 bases, and 2 bases stayed unmatched.

The chain has TRBV4-2 and TRBJ2-3; TRBD1 might be the D (7 bases). The CDR3 is 16 amino acids. Germline CDR1 reads LGHNA; CDR2 reads YNFKEQ. The V end was cut by 0 bases, the J end by 0 bases, with 10 bases between. The CDR3 here is CASSQDQGGSTDTQYF. The CDR3 nucleotides read TGTGCCAGCAGCCAAGATCAGGGGGGTAGCACAGATACGCAGTATTTT.

The chain employs TRBV15 and TRBJ2-7; a weak D match, TRBD1 (7 bases). CDR1 LNHNV and CDR2 YYDKDF come from the germline V gene (reference sequence). Trimming removed 0 bases from V and 5 bases from J, with 23 bases in between. This CDR3 comprises 18 residues. CDR3 sequence reads: CATSRDLGGGATTNEQYF. The CDR3 DNA follows: TGTGCCACCAGCAGAGATTTAGGAGGGGGCGCAACCACCAACGAGCAGTACTTC. The entire variable domain, with the rest obtained from reference TRBV15 and TRBJ2-7, is as follows: DAMVIQNPRYQVTQFGKPVTLSCSQTLNHNVMYWYQQKSSQAPKLLFHYYDKDFNNEADTPDNFQSRRPNTSFCFLDIRSPGLGDTAMYLCATSRDLGGGATTNEQYFGPGTRLTVT.

CDR3 coding DNA: TGTGCCAGCAGTTTCGGGACAGGGGGAGGCTACACCTTC. Its translation is CASSFGTGGGYTF. The V and J genes are TRBV27 and TRBJ1-2; 11 nucleotides line up with TRBD1. Trimming at V came to 3 bases and at J to 8 bases, leaving 2 bases not matched to a gene. Germline lookup yields CDR1 MNHEY and CDR2 SMNVEV (reference sequence). The CDR3 is 13 residues long.

The chain recombines TRBV28 with TRBJ2-1; D may be TRBD2 (6 bases). This CDR3 contains 16 residues. Trimming cost V 4 bases and J 0 bases, with 13 bases left between them. CDR1 is MDHEN, CDR2 SYDVKM, per germline. For the CDR3, the DNA is TGTGCCAGCAGTTCATTGGGGGGTTCCTCCTACAATGAGCAGTTCTTC. Encoded protein: CASSSLGGSSYNEQFF.

The CDR3 spells CASSQDDSGGAPSAVDTQYF. The CDR3 DNA reads TGTGCCAGCAGCCAAGATGATAGCGGGGGGGCCCCGTCCGCAGTAGATACGCAGTATTTT. The rearrangement joins TRBV3-1 (or the pseudogene TRBV3-2) to TRBJ2-3, with TRBD2 matching 11 bases. CDR3 length: 20 residues. Germline V CDR1 and CDR2: LGHDT, YNNKEL (reference sequence). J lost 5 bases, V lost 0 bases, and 16 bases had no gene match.

The chain couples TRBV27 to TRBJ2-1; D is unresolved. There are 13 residues in the CDR3. The germline gives CDR1 MNHEY, CDR2 SMNVEV (reference sequence). Between the trimmed V and J ends, which lost 5 bases and 6 bases, there was a span of 11 bases. In DNA, the CDR3 is TGTGCCAGCAGTATTACGGCGGTCAATGAGCAGTTCTTC. Translated: CASSITAVNEQFF.

The V call is TRBV6-5, the J call TRBJ1-5; D perhaps matches TRBD1 (5 bases). Germline values: CDR1 MNHEY, CDR2 SVGAGI. The CDR3 has 13 amino acids. V was pared by 7 bases and J by 6 bases, with 13 bases between. In DNA, the CDR3 is TGTGCCAGCACCACGCCGGGGGGTCAGCCCCAGCATTTT. This translates into CASTTPGGQPQHF.

The genes are TRBV2 and TRBJ1-5; 8 nucleotides match TRBD1. This CDR3 comprises 14 residues. The J segment lost 6 bases and the V segment lost 4 bases, leaving 5 bases of the junction unmatched. Germline CDR1 SNHLY, CDR2 FYNNEI. In nucleotides, the CDR3 is TGTGCCAGCAGTGGCACAGGGGGGACTCAGCCCCAGCATTTT. Translation: CASSGTGGTQPQHF.

V gene TRBV5-1 combines with J gene TRBJ2-7; 8 bases match TRBD1. Germline values: CDR1 SGHRS, CDR2 YFSETQ. J was trimmed by 4 bases and V by 7 bases; bases with no gene match: 7. CDR3 length: 13 amino acids. CDR3 loop: CASRRGQEYEQYF. In DNA form, the CDR3 reads TGCGCCAGCCGAAGGGGACAGGAGTACGAGCAGTACTTC.

V usage is TRBV7-9 and J usage is TRBJ1-4; perhaps TRBD1 as D (6 bases). The V gene's germline CDR1 is SEHNR and CDR2 FQNEAQ (reference sequence). Trimming cost V 5 bases and J 4 bases, with 17 bases left between them. The CDR3 is made up of 16 amino acids. CDR3 amino acids: CASSPRWTADNEKLFF. CDR3 in DNA: TGTGCCAGCAGCCCCCGTTGGACAGCAGATAATGAAAAACTGTTTTTT.

Written as DNA, the CDR3 is TGTGCCAGCAGTTTATCGGGGAGGAATGGCTACACCTTC. It yields the protein CASSLSGRNGYTF. J is TRBJ1-2 and V is TRBV12-3 or TRBV12-4; no clear D. This CDR3 region has 13 residues. V lost 2 bases to trimming and J lost 6 bases, with 10 bases between them.

V and J are TRBV5-1 and TRBJ1-3; maybe TRBD1 (6 bases). This CDR3 has 14 amino acids. V dropped 3 bases and J dropped 7 bases, with 14 bases sitting between them. In germline, CDR1 is SGHRS, CDR2 YFSETQ. The CDR3 region has the DNA TGCGCCAGCAGCTCCCTTGGGGGCCTGAACACCATATATTTT. This gives the protein CASSSLGGLNTIYF.

This clone was seen only a few times. The CDR3 sequence is CASSEVSGTGGFYEQYF. The DNA of the CDR3 is TGTGCCAGCAGTGAAGTTTCCGGGACAGGGGGTTTTTACGAGCAGTACTTC. This chain joins TRBV2 and TRBJ2-7; TRBD1 matches at 11 bases. CDR1 and CDR2 (germline): SNHLY, FYNNEI. The CDR3 sequence is 17 residues long. V shed 1 base, J shed 4 bases, and the junction held 9 bases outside the gene matches.

The rearrangement uses TRBV24-1 and TRBJ2-5; the D gene is possibly TRBD2 (7 bases). The CDR3 sequence is 16 residues long. Germline CDR1 and CDR2: KGHDR and SFDVKD. V lost 1 base, J lost 2 bases, and 13 bases lay in between. CDR3 bases: TGTGCCACCAGTGATTTAGAGGGGGGGAGTCAAGAGACCCAGTACTTC. It translates to CATSDLEGGSQETQYF.

The CDR3 reads CAWGIGTGGNQPQHF. DNA for the CDR3: TGTGCCTGGGGGATCGGGACAGGGGGCAATCAGCCCCAGCATTTT. V gene TRBV30 combines with J gene TRBJ1-5, with 10 bases lining up with TRBD1. The germline gives CDR1 GTSNPN, CDR2 SVGIG (reference sequence). V gave up 5 bases and J gave up 2 bases; unmatched junction bases: 6. The CDR3 is 15 residues long.

The V gene is TRBV4-1, the J gene TRBJ1-5; D is unclear. CDR1 and CDR2 (germline): MGHRA, YSYEKL. CDR3 size: 14 residues. The ends were cut back, 0 bases at V and 7 bases at J, with 10 bases in the middle. Written as DNA, the CDR3 is TGCGCCAGCAGCCAAGATCCAGGAGGGCAGCCCCAGCATTTT. As protein: CASSQDPGGQPQHF.

The chain joins TRBV5-1 to TRBJ1-1; 12 positions match TRBD1. V lost 3 bases and J lost 5; bases outside the gene matches: 2. Germline CDR1 and CDR2: SGHRS and YFSETQ. This CDR3 comprises 14 residues. Here the CDR3 reads CASSWGQGATEAFF. The CDR3 coding sequence is TGCGCCAGCAGCTGGGGACAGGGGGCAACTGAAGCTTTCTTT.

V gene TRBV2 combines with J gene TRBJ1-1; TRBD1 agrees at 7 bases. Germline trimming cut 6 bases from V and 1 base from J; bases unmatched to any gene: 5. The CDR3 runs 14 residues. Germline V gene sequence: CDR1 SNHLY, CDR2 FYNNEI. The CDR3, as DNA: TGTGCCAGCAGCGGACAGGCTAAGAACACTGAAGCTTTCTTT. It is translated as CASSGQAKNTEAFF.

The chain carries TRBV7-3 and TRBJ2-1, with TRBD1 matching over 10 bases. This CDR3 region has 16 residues. V lost 4 bases to trimming and J lost 2 bases; unmatched junction nucleotides: 5. Germline V gives CDR1 SGHTA, CDR2 FQGTGA. Written as DNA, the CDR3 is TGTGCCAGCAGCTCCCGGGACAGGGGTACCTACAATGAGCAGTTCTTC. This codes for CASSSRDRGTYNEQFF.

The J gene is TRBJ2-7, the V gene TRBV2; 14 bases map to TRBD2. Looked up from germline, CDR1 is SNHLY and CDR2 is FYNNEI. The trim removed 6 bases at V and 7 bases at J, leaving 5 bases unmatched. This CDR3 is 14 amino acids long. CDR3 DNA sequence: TGTGCCAGCAGAGGACTAGCGGGGGGACGGGAGCAGTACTTC. This sequence encodes CASRGLAGGREQYF. Using reference TRBV2 and TRBJ2-7 for the parts outside the CDR3, the full variable domain is EPEVTQTPSHQVTQMGQEVILRCVPISNHLYFYWYRQILGQKVEFLVSFYNNEISEKSEIFDDQFSVERPDGSNFTLKIRSTKLEDSAMYFCASRGLAGGREQYFGPGTRLTVT.

V gene TRBV7-8 combines with J gene TRBJ1-2, with TRBD1 identical over 9 bases. With V trimmed by 0 bases and J by 1 base, 6 bases remained unmatched. Germline V lookup: CDR1 SGHVS, CDR2 FQNEAQ. This CDR3 region has 17 residues. The CDR3 DNA reads TGTGCCAGCAGCTTAGCCCCCGGGACAGGGCTTAACTATGGCTACACCTTC. This codes for CASSLAPGTGLNYGYTF.

The chain combines TRBV30 with TRBJ2-6; maybe TRBD1 (5 bases). The CDR3 length is 15 residues. CDR1 and CDR2 from the germline V gene are GTSNPN and SVGIG (reference sequence). Trimming removed 1 base at V and 12 bases at J, with 19 bases between. In DNA form, the CDR3 reads TGTGCCTGGAGTGCCAGGGCAAAGGTTTCCGGCGTCCTGACTTTC. It translates to CAWSARAKVSGVLTF.

The rearrangement links TRBV29-1 to TRBJ2-2, with D perhaps matching TRBD1 (7 bases). CDR3 length: 15 residues. Per germline, CDR1 SQVTM and CDR2 ANQGSEA. Between the trimmed V and J ends, which lost 3 bases and 6 bases, there was a span of 17 bases. The CDR3 coding sequence is TGCAGCGTTGATGGAGGGGGCGGTTTGGCCGGGGAGCTGTTTTTT. It is translated as CSVDGGGGLAGELFF.

The chain carries TRBV21-1 and TRBJ1-5; the table's D call, TRBD1, has no DNA check behind it. TRBV21-1 is listed as a pseudogene. The CDR3 extends over 14 amino acids. The chain's CDR3 is CASSKRRGHQPQHF. CDR3 coding DNA: TGTGCCAGCAGCAAAAGGAGGGGGCATCAGCCCCAGCATTTT.